Following are 30 T cell receptor beta chains from one sample sequenced in a study of human T cells and chemical hapten exposure. The time point was: patch test 1, 2 weeks after DPC sensitization. Regarding treatment: therapeutic diphenylcyclopropenone sensitization with weekly scalp DPC. TCRdb reprocessed the RACE reads with MiXCR, giving one entry per CDR3 protein. The sample has over 75,000 distinct CDR3 sequences, about 7.5% seen once. The specimen comprised whole blood, sampled in connection with sensitization to the hapten diphenylcyclopropenone (DPC). The receptors come from a woman in her twenties or thirties with alopecia areata. Some clones in this sample may be carry-over from other donors' samples.

The chain links TRBV12-5 to TRBJ2-7; a weak D match, TRBD1 (6 bases). Trimming removed 6 bases at V and 0 bases at J, with 9 bases between. The germline V gene has CDR1 LGHNT and CDR2 FRNRAP. The CDR3 extends over 13 amino acids. Here the CDR3 DNA reads TGTGCTAGTGGACAGGGTACCTCCTACGAGCAGTACTTC. This encodes CASGQGTSYEQYF. Combining the CDR3 with reference TRBV12-5 and TRBJ2-7 gives the whole variable domain DARVTQTPRHKVTEMGQEVTMRCQPILGHNTVFWYRQTMMQGLELLAYFRNRAPLDDSGMPKDRFSAEMPDATLATLKIQPSEPRDSAVYFCASGQGTSYEQYFGPGTRLTVT.

This clonotype was detected many times. The chain has TRBV29-1 and TRBJ2-3; 9 bases map to TRBD1. The CDR3 extends over 14 amino acids. Germline V lookup: CDR1 SQVTM, CDR2 ANQGSEA. Trimming cost V 6 bases and J 3 bases; bases outside gene matches: 7. CDR3 residues: CSVSTGGGTDTQYF. In DNA form, the CDR3 reads TGCAGCGTCAGCACAGGGGGCGGGACAGATACGCAGTATTTT.

This clonotype was counted a few times. The chain couples TRBV19 to TRBJ2-6, with TRBD1 identical over 9 bases. V gave up 5 bases and J gave up 4 bases; unmatched junction bases: 18. Germline-derived CDR1 and CDR2 are LNHDA and SQIVND (reference sequence). The length of the CDR3 is 20 residues. CDR3 sequence (DNA): TGTGCCAGTAGTCTCCCTGGGACAGGGATATATAGTGGGGGGGCCAACGTCCTGACTTTC. It yields the protein CASSLPGTGIYSGGANVLTF.

This clonotype turned up a few times. V usage is TRBV20-1 and J usage is TRBJ2-1; TRBD1 matches at 10 bases. CDR1 is DFQATT, CDR2 SNEGSKA, per germline (reference sequence). Germline trimming cut 5 bases from V and 5 bases from J; bases unmatched to any gene: 6. CDR3 length: 14 amino acids. For the CDR3, the DNA is TGCAGTGCTCGCCGGGGGACAGGGGACAATGAGCAGTTCTTC. Translation: CSARRGTGDNEQFF.

This clonotype has a count of ten or more. The chain uses TRBV20-1 and TRBJ2-2; D not resolved. The CDR3 covers 14 residues. V was trimmed by 3 bases and J by 5 bases, leaving 13 bases between them. The germline V gene encodes CDR1 DFQATT and CDR2 SNEGSKA (reference sequence). DNA of the CDR3: TGCAGTGCTAGTTGGGCGGACGGAACCGGGGAGCTGTTTTTT. Protein product: CSASWADGTGELFF.

This clonotype was recorded at least ten times. CDR3 protein: CASRAGQFPYGYTF. The CDR3 nucleotides are TGTGCCAGCAGGGCAGGACAGTTTCCCTATGGCTACACCTTC. The rearrangement joins TRBV2 to TRBJ1-2; possible D gene TRBD1, 6 bases. Germline V gene data show CDR1 as SNHLY and CDR2 as FYNNEI. The CDR3 covers 14 residues. V shed 6 bases and J shed 4 bases, with 15 bases lying between them.

This clonotype was observed at least ten times. The rearrangement uses TRBV7-9 and TRBJ1-3; D may be TRBD1 (5 bases). The CDR3 sequence is 17 residues long. The V gene's germline CDR1 is SEHNR and CDR2 FQNEAQ (reference sequence). The ends were cut back, 1 base at V and 0 bases at J, with 13 bases in the middle. The DNA for the CDR3 is TGTGCCAGCAGCTTAGTAGTGGGGCAGCTCTCTGGAAACACCATATATTTT. It yields the protein CASSLVVGQLSGNTIYF.

This clonotype was seen more than once but under ten times. The J gene is TRBJ1-2, the V gene TRBV3-1, with D hard to call. The CDR3 runs to 13 residues. Germline CDR1 and CDR2: LGHDT and YNNKEL (reference sequence). Between the trimmed V and J ends, which lost 6 bases and 8 bases, there was a span of 16 bases. The CDR3 is CASSVQWMSGYTF. CDR3 sequence (DNA): TGTGCCAGCAGTGTACAGTGGATGAGCGGCTACACCTTC.

This clonotype was observed at least ten times. This chain uses TRBV5-1 with TRBJ2-3, with D unclear. The CDR3 runs 15 residues. Trimming removed 0 bases from V and 0 bases from J, with 8 bases in between. Looked up from germline, CDR1 is SGHRS and CDR2 is YFSETQ. The CDR3 bases are TGCGCCAGCAGCTTGGACCCCACTAGCACAGATACGCAGTATTTT. Protein product: CASSLDPTSTDTQYF.

This clonotype was detected ten times or more. The chain employs TRBV5-1 and TRBJ1-1; 8 bases line up with TRBD1. V shed 2 bases and J 6 bases; nucleotides not matched to a gene: 9. Germline CDR1 reads SGHRS; CDR2 reads YFSETQ. The CDR3 loop spans 15 amino acids. The chain's CDR3 is CASSFLETGVSEAFF. In DNA, the CDR3 is TGCGCCAGCAGCTTCCTCGAGACAGGGGTTTCTGAAGCTTTCTTT.

In its sample, this clonotype was seen a few times. This rearrangement joins TRBV6-6 to TRBJ1-2; the match to TRBD1 covers 10 bases. The CDR3 is made up of 14 amino acids. Germline lookup yields CDR1 MNHNY and CDR2 SVGAGI (reference sequence). Trimming took 3 bases from V and 8 from J; bases not matched to a gene: 6. CDR3 protein: CASSYVDRGNGYTF. In DNA form, the CDR3 reads TGTGCCAGCAGTTATGTGGACAGGGGGAACGGCTACACCTTC.

At least ten counts were recorded for this clonotype. V gene TRBV2 combines with J gene TRBJ2-7; D not resolved. Germline V CDR1 and CDR2: SNHLY, FYNNEI. With 8 bases removed from V and 4 bases from J, the gap between germline ends came to 12 bases. The CDR3 runs to 12 residues. The CDR3 loop reads CASGDGPYEQYF. As DNA, the CDR3 is TGTGCCAGCGGCGACGGGCCGTACGAGCAGTACTTC.

This clonotype was detected only a few times. The V gene is TRBV15, the J gene TRBJ1-2; no clear D. The germline gives CDR1 LNHNV, CDR2 YYDKDF (reference sequence). V gave up 5 bases and J gave up 5 bases, with 15 bases separating them. The CDR3 has 14 amino acids. CDR3 nucleotide sequence: TGTGCCACCAGCCCCCAGTGGAGGCATTATGGCTACACCTTC. Its translation is CATSPQWRHYGYTF.

The table lists this clonotype with many counts. V usage is TRBV7-9 and J usage is TRBJ1-3; 9 nucleotides match TRBD1. V lost 0 bases and J lost 4; bases outside the gene matches: 4. This CDR3 region has 16 residues. Germline V gives CDR1 SEHNR, CDR2 FQNEAQ (reference sequence). The CDR3 region is CASSLAGQGLGNTIYF. The CDR3 DNA reads TGTGCCAGCAGCTTAGCGGGACAGGGTCTCGGAAACACCATATATTTT.

At least ten counts were recorded for this clonotype. The rearrangement joins TRBV29-1 to TRBJ2-3, with D hard to call. The CDR3 runs to 13 residues. The germline V and J ends were trimmed by 6 bases and 4 bases, with 14 bases remaining between them. The germline CDR1 and CDR2 sequences are SQVTM and ANQGSEA. The DNA of the CDR3 is TGCAGCGTAAGCCTAAAATACGCAGATACGCAGTATTTT. Translating gives CSVSLKYADTQYF.

This clonotype was observed at least ten times. V is TRBV9 and J is TRBJ2-1; maybe TRBD1 (6 bases). Germline CDR1 and CDR2: SGDLS and YYNGEE. Trimming took 4 bases from V and 0 from J, leaving 8 bases between them. This CDR3 has 14 amino acids. CDR3 DNA: TGTGCCAGCAGCCTAGGGGGCTCCTACAATGAGCAGTTCTTC. This translates into CASSLGGSYNEQFF.

The sample holds many counts of this clonotype. The chain joins TRBV5-1 to TRBJ2-7; 7 positions match TRBD1. From germline, CDR1 is SGHRS and CDR2 YFSETQ. The CDR3 has 14 amino acids. V lost 4 bases, J lost 2 bases, and 6 bases stayed unmatched. The DNA of the CDR3 is TGCGCCAGCAGCCGGCCGGACAGGCCCTACGAGCAGTACTTC. Translated, it gives CASSRPDRPYEQYF.

The rearrangement uses TRBV12-3 or TRBV12-4 and TRBJ1-1; D call uncertain. Trimming pared 5 bases from V and 1 base from J, leaving 8 bases between. CDR3 length: 13 amino acids. CDR3 sequence reads: CASSQIWNTEAFF. The CDR3 DNA reads TGTGCCAGCAGTCAAATATGGAACACTGAAGCTTTCTTT.

This clonotype was seen ten or more times. The CDR3 DNA reads TGTGCCAGCAGCCCGGGCTCAGGGAGGGGAAACACTGAAGCTTTCTTT. Its protein product is CASSPGSGRGNTEAFF. V is TRBV5-6 and J is TRBJ1-1; D is possibly TRBD1 (5 bases). This CDR3 is 16 amino acids long. The V and J ends lost 4 bases and 2 bases respectively, with 18 bases between them. CDR1 SGHDT and CDR2 YYEEEE come from the germline V gene.

In this sample, this clonotype turned up a few times. This chain connects TRBV29-1 to TRBJ2-1; D might be TRBD1 or TRBD2, each matching 6 bases. The V end was cut by 7 bases, the J end by 7 bases, with 23 bases between. Germline loops: CDR1 SQVTM, CDR2 ANQGSEA. There are 15 residues in the CDR3. CDR3 amino acids: CSAEPGQYRGNEQFF. The CDR3 bases are TGCAGCGCCGAACCTGGACAGTATCGGGGGAATGAGCAGTTCTTC.

The rearrangement links TRBV15 to TRBJ1-1; D possibly corresponds to TRBD1 (6 bases). The CDR3 extends over 15 amino acids. V dropped 2 bases and J dropped 3 bases, with 13 bases sitting between them. CDR1 is LNHNV, CDR2 YYDKDF, per germline (reference sequence). The CDR3 coding sequence is TGTGCCACCAGCAGAACCAGGGGCGAGGACACTGAAGCTTTCTTT. This translates into CATSRTRGEDTEAFF.

The J gene is TRBJ2-7, the V gene TRBV28; 9 bases agree with TRBD1. Germline trimming cut 6 bases from V and 2 bases from J; bases unmatched to any gene: 11. The CDR3 has 16 amino acids. In germline, CDR1 is MDHEN, CDR2 SYDVKM. The CDR3 reads CASRARGQGFPYEQYF. The DNA of the CDR3 is TGTGCCAGCAGGGCACGGGGACAGGGCTTTCCCTACGAGCAGTACTTC.

This sequence joins TRBV6-1 and TRBJ2-7; 9 nucleotides line up with TRBD1. The trim removed 3 bases at V and 5 bases at J, leaving 5 bases unmatched. This CDR3 is 14 amino acids long. Germline CDR1 and CDR2: MNHNS and SASEGT. In DNA, the CDR3 is TGTGCCAGCAGTGACGGGACAGGGTTAAACGAGCAGTACTTC. Translating it yields CASSDGTGLNEQYF.

Ten or more counts support this clonotype. This chain connects TRBV6-6 to TRBJ1-5, with 7 bases that match TRBD1. V lost 2 bases, J lost 4 bases, and 2 bases stayed unmatched. The CDR3 loop spans 14 amino acids. Germline V gene data show CDR1 as MNHNY and CDR2 as SVGAGI (reference sequence). CDR3 nucleotide sequence: TGTGCCAGCAGTTACGGGACAGAAAATCAGCCCCAGCATTTT. This sequence encodes CASSYGTENQPQHF.

This clonotype was seen ten or more times. This rearrangement joins TRBV18 to TRBJ2-7; TRBD1 aligns across 7 bases. Germline V gene sequence: CDR1 KGHSH, CDR2 LQKENI. The length of the CDR3 is 14 residues. J was trimmed by 7 bases and V by 3 bases; bases with no gene match: 9. The CDR3 region has the DNA TGTGCCAGCTCACCCGGACAGGTGCTGGGGGAGCAGTACTTC. This translates into CASSPGQVLGEQYF.

This clonotype showed up many times. The chain has TRBV6-5 and TRBJ1-1; 9 bases line up with TRBD1. The length of the CDR3 is 15 residues. The junction had 4 bases not matched to a gene; V was cut back by 5 bases and J by 0 bases. In germline, CDR1 is MNHEY, CDR2 SVGAGI. CDR3 protein: CASSRTGVMNTEAFF. The CDR3 region has the DNA TGTGCCAGCAGTCGGACAGGGGTCATGAACACTGAAGCTTTCTTT.

This clonotype was observed at least ten times. J is TRBJ1-2 and V is TRBV7-9; no clear D. Trimming took 0 bases from V and 3 from J, leaving 5 bases between them. Germline loops: CDR1 SEHNR, CDR2 FQNEAQ (reference sequence). There are 13 residues in the CDR3. The CDR3: CASSLAGYYGYTF. As DNA, the CDR3 is TGTGCCAGCAGCTTAGCGGGGTACTATGGCTACACCTTC. Variable domain in full (rest from reference TRBV7-9 and TRBJ1-2): DTGVSQNPRHKITKRGQNVTFRCDPISEHNRLYWYRQTLGQGPEFLTYFQNEAQLEKSRLLSDRFSAERPKGSFSTLEIQRTEQGDSAMYLCASSLAGYYGYTFGSGTRLTVV.

This clonotype has at least ten counts. The CDR3 loop reads CASSLGPVDTQYF. The CDR3 nucleotides are TGTGCCAGCAGCTTGGGACCGGTAGATACGCAGTATTTT. The chain is built from TRBV7-9 and TRBJ2-3; D is tentatively TRBD1 or TRBD2 (5 bases each). V lost 3 bases to trimming and J lost 5 bases, with 9 bases between them. The CDR3 length is 13 residues. The germline CDR1 and CDR2 sequences are SEHNR and FQNEAQ (reference sequence).

In this sample, this clonotype turned up a few times. The J gene is TRBJ1-5, the V gene TRBV27, with D maybe TRBD1 (6 bases). Trimming shortened V by 10 bases and J by 2 bases, and 9 bases separated the two germline ends. Germline CDR1 is MNHEY and CDR2 is SMNVEV (reference sequence). The CDR3 covers 12 residues. This CDR3 reads CATRTGNQPQHF. In DNA form, the CDR3 reads TGTGCCACCCGGACAGGCAATCAGCCCCAGCATTTT.

This clonotype was seen more than once but under ten times. A read error may produce the germline difference seen at one junction end. CDR3 coding DNA: TGTGCCAGCAGCCCCGGACAGGCTCCGCCGTTCTTC. This gives the protein CASSPGQAPPFF. The rearrangement links TRBV11-2 to TRBJ1-2; 7 nucleotides match TRBD1. The length of the CDR3 is 12 residues. Germline CDR1 is SGHAT and CDR2 is FQNNGV.